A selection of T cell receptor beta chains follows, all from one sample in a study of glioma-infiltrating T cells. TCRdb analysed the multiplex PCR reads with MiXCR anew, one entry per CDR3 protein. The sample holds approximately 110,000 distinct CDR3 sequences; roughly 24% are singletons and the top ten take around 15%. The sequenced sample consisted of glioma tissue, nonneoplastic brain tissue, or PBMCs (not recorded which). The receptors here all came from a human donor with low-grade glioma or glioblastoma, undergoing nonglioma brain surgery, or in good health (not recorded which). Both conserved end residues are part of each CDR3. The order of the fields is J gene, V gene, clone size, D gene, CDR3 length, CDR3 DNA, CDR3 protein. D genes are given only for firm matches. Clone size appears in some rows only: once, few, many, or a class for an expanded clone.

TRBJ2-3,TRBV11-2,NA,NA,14,TGTGCCAGCAGCTCCGGACTGGCGTTAGATACGCAGTATTTT,CASSSGLALDTQYF
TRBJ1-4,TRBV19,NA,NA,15,TGTGCCAGTAAGGAGGGGATTGCAACTAATGAAAAACTGTTTTTT,CASKEGIATNEKLFF
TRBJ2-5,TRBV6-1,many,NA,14,TGTGCCAGCAATATAGCGGACTACCAAGAGACCCAGTACTTC,CASNIADYQETQYF
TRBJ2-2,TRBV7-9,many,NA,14,TGTGCCAGCAGCGCTACAACAGGCACCGGGGAGCTGTTTTTT,CASSATTGTGELFF
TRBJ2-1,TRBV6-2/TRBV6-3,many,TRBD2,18,TGTGCCAGCAGTTACTCCCGACTAGCGGGACAAAACAACAATGAGCAGTTCTTC,CASSYSRLAGQNNNEQFF
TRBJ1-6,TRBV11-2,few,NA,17,TGTGCCAGCAGCTTAAGGACAGCGTTTATTATTAATTCACCCCTCCACTTT,CASSLRTAFIINSPLHF
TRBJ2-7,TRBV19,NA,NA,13,TGTGCCAGTAGTGCAACAGGGATCCGCGAGCAGTACTTC,CASSATGIREQYF
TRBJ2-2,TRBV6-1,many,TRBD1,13,TGTGCCAGCAGGGGACAGAGCACCGGGGAGCTGTTTTTT,CASRGQSTGELFF
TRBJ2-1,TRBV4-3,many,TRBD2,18,TGCGCCAGCAGCCAAGATGATAGCGGGGCGAGCTCCTACAATGAGCAGTTCTTC,CASSQDDSGASSYNEQFF
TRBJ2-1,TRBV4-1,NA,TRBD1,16,TGCGCCAGAAGCCAAGGTTGGGGACAGAGCTACAATGAGCAGTTCTTC,CARSQGWGQSYNEQFF
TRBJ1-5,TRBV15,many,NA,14,TGTGCCACCAGCAGAGACAAAGGAACTCAGCCCCAGCATTTT,CATSRDKGTQPQHF
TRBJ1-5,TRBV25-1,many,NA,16,TGTGCCAGCAGTGATGGAAAAGGCCTAGCGTATCAGCCCCAGCATTTT,CASSDGKGLAYQPQHF
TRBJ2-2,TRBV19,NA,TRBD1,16,TGTGCCAGTAGTATAGCTACAGGGGGTAACACCGGGGAGCTGTTTTTT,CASSIATGGNTGELFF
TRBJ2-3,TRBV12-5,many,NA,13,TGTGCTAGTGGTTTGCAGAACCAAGATACGCAGTATTTT,CASGLQNQDTQYF
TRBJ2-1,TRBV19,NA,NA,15,TGTGCCAGTAGTATAGATCTGAGGTGGGGCGGTGAGCAGTTCTTC,CASSIDLRWGGEQFF